This T cell receptor (beta chain) appears in the sequencing data of a study of OX40 agonist ivuxolimab in advanced cancers. Study in general: Patients in the trial were receiving intravenous ivuxolimab every 2 weeks, at doses of 0.01 to 10 mg/kg.

Here immunoSEQ multiplex PCR was the method, and the copy in TCRdb shows in-frame clones only, minus some. In the table there are about 96,000 clones, less than 85% of which are singletons. Germline V lookup: CDR1 SGHRS, CDR2 YFSETQ. V shed 3 bases and J shed 2 bases, with 13 bases lying between them. This CDR3 has 15 amino acids. To note about this clone: Its antigen is still unknown.

Study results and limitations: Antigen specificity remained undetermined for the expanded peripheral T cells.

This receptor was taken from an adult with an advanced solid tumor such as melanoma, head and neck, liver or kidney cancer. Sequencing was performed on CD4+ or CD8+ T cells sorted from blood, taken in a trial of the OX40 agonist ivuxolimab. This rearrangement joins TRBV5-1 to TRBJ2-3; possible D gene TRBD2, 6 bases. The CDR3 DNA follows: TGCGCCAGCAGCTCTTCTGGAGGGCTCACAGATACGCAGTATTTT. The encoded protein is CASSSSGGLTDTQYF. Combining the CDR3 with reference TRBV5-1 and TRBJ2-3 gives the whole variable domain KAGVTQTPRYLIKTRGQQVTLSCSPISGHRSVSWYQQTPGQGLQFLFEYFSETQRNKGNFPGRFSGRQFSNSRSEMNVSTLELGDSALYLCASSSSGGLTDTQYFGPGTRLTVL.